The next 28 T cell receptor beta chains were all read from a single sample in a study of blood T cell repertoires in COVID-19. Produced via immunoSEQ multiplex PCR; TCRdb's table is partial and in-frame only. The sample includes tens of thousands of clones, around 84% of them seen just once. The sample comprised peripheral blood. The receptor set was obtained from a man between 45 and 60 years old with active COVID-19.

The chain uses TRBV24-1 and TRBJ2-3; tentatively, D is TRBD2 (6 bases). Deletions cut 3 bases from V and 4 bases from J, with 10 bases between. The germline V gene has CDR1 KGHDR and CDR2 SFDVKD. The CDR3 totals 14 residues. The CDR3 loop reads CATSDPGLADTQYF. In nucleotides, the CDR3 is TGTGCCACCAGTGATCCGGGACTGGCAGATACGCAGTATTTT.

The chain has TRBV2 and TRBJ1-1, with D unclear. The CDR3 runs to 12 residues. Germline assignment: CDR1 SNHLY and CDR2 FYNNEI. Between the trimmed V and J ends, which lost 6 bases and 1 base, there was a span of 6 bases. CDR3 DNA sequence: TGTGCCAGCAGAGAACAGAACACTGAAGCTTTCTTT. It specifies CASREQNTEAFF.

The rearrangement uses TRBV7-9 and TRBJ2-7; 7 bases are shared with TRBD2. V dropped 5 bases and J dropped 11; count of bases not matched to a gene: 12. CDR3 length: 13 amino acids. In germline, CDR1 is SEHNR, CDR2 FQNEAQ (reference sequence). The CDR3 loop reads CASSQEGGKVEYF. The CDR3 DNA sequence: TGTGCCAGCAGCCAAGAGGGAGGGAAGGTAGAGTACTTC.

The genes are TRBV7-6 and TRBJ2-3, with TRBD1 identical over 9 bases. CDR3 length: 15 amino acids. The germline V gene encodes CDR1 SGHVS and CDR2 FNYEAQ. The ends lost 1 base at V and 3 bases at J; junction bases unmatched: 2. The CDR3 nucleotides are TGTGCCAGCAGCTTAGTGGGGACAGGGACAGATACGCAGTATTTT. Its translation: CASSLVGTGTDTQYF. The entire variable domain, with the rest obtained from reference TRBV7-6 and TRBJ2-3, is as follows: GAGVSQSPRYKVTKRGQDVALRCDPISGHVSLYWYRQALGQGPEFLTYFNYEAQQDKSGLPNDRFSAERPEGSISTLTIQRTEQRDSAMYRCASSLVGTGTDTQYFGPGTRLTVL.

V gene TRBV13 combines with J gene TRBJ2-2; TRBD2 matches at 11 bases. Germline V gene sequence: CDR1 PRHDT, CDR2 FYEKMQ (reference sequence). Trimming cost V 4 bases and J 4 bases; bases outside gene matches: 17. The CDR3 loop spans 20 amino acids. Here the CDR3 reads CASSSLAGDGSAVRTGELFF. The CDR3 DNA follows: TGTGCCAGCAGCTCACTAGCGGGGGACGGGTCCGCTGTTCGCACCGGGGAGCTGTTTTTT.

This clone has just one count. J is TRBJ1-2 and V is TRBV5-4, with no clear D. Trimming removed 0 bases at V and 3 bases at J, with 6 bases between. Germline loops: CDR1 SGHNT, CDR2 YYREEE (reference sequence). The CDR3 spans 13 residues. CDR3 sequence reads: CASSLVIDYGYTF. CDR3 coding DNA: TGTGCCAGCAGCTTGGTCATAGACTATGGCTACACCTTC.

The chain employs TRBV6-4 and TRBJ2-2; D might be TRBD2 (5 bases). Germline CDR1 MRHNA, CDR2 SNTAGT. The CDR3 has 14 residues. Between the trimmed V and J ends, which lost 8 bases and 1 base, there was a span of 11 bases. The CDR3 DNA reads as TGTGCCAGCCGTAGCGATTGGAACACCGGGGAGCTGTTTTTT. Translated, it gives CASRSDWNTGELFF.

This clone has only one observation. The V and J genes are TRBV27 and TRBJ2-6, with 10 bases that match TRBD1. This CDR3 has 18 residues. Germline CDR1 MNHEY, CDR2 SMNVEV (reference sequence). With V trimmed by 5 bases and J by 1 base, 8 bases remained unmatched. CDR3: CASSPGQGMGSGANVLTF. Here the CDR3 DNA reads TGTGCCAGCAGTCCGGGACAGGGGATGGGTTCTGGGGCCAACGTCCTGACTTTC.

The sample holds one count of this clone. The rearrangement links TRBV12-1 to TRBJ2-1; TRBD2, the D gene given by the table, was not confirmed from the DNA. TRBV12-1 is given as a pseudogene. The CDR3 length is 14 residues. The CDR3 loop is CASSWPRTRHEQFF. The CDR3 DNA is TGTGCCAGCAGCTGGCCCCGGACTAGGCATGAGCAGTTCTTC.

The CDR3 DNA is TGCGCCAGCAGTGACAGGGGGAACACTGAAGCTTTCTTT. This sequence encodes CASSDRGNTEAFF. The gene calls are TRBV10-2 and TRBJ1-1; D might be TRBD1 (6 bases). CDR3 length: 13 amino acids. The V end lost 3 bases, the J end lost 1 base, and 6 bases lay between the germline ends. Germline CDR1 WSHSY, CDR2 SAAADI.

The J gene is TRBJ2-3, the V gene TRBV11-3, with TRBD2 identical over 8 bases. The germline V gene has CDR1 SGHNT and CDR2 YENEEA. This CDR3 has 16 amino acids. The junction had 7 bases not matched to a gene; V was cut back by 5 bases and J by 0 bases. This chain's CDR3 is CASSERGGSSTDTQYF. CDR3 DNA sequence: TGTGCCAGCAGCGAACGCGGGGGGTCTAGCACAGATACGCAGTATTTT.

The chain links TRBV18 to TRBJ1-4; 9 bases are a match to TRBD1. Trimming removed 2 bases from V and 8 bases from J; junction bases left unmatched: 3. CDR1 and CDR2 (germline): KGHSH, LQKENI. The CDR3 contains 14 residues. The chain's CDR3 is CASSPGTGNEKLFF. Written as DNA, the CDR3 is TGTGCCAGCTCACCAGGGACAGGGAACGAAAAACTGTTTTTT. Looking up the rest from reference TRBV18 and TRBJ1-4 gives the full variable domain: NAGVMQNPRHLVRRRGQEARLRCSPMKGHSHVYWYRQLPEEGLKFMVYLQKENIIDESGMPKERFSAEFPKEGPSILRIQQVVRGDSAAYFCASSPGTGNEKLFFGSGTQLSVL.

Regarding this clone: This specimen includes other DNA sequences encoding the same CDR3. This sequence joins TRBV7-2 and TRBJ2-2, with a tentative D call TRBD2 (5 bases). This CDR3 contains 15 residues. The germline gives CDR1 SGHTA, CDR2 FQGNSA. Trimming pared 3 bases from V and 0 bases from J, leaving 8 bases between. The CDR3 spells CASSFSGTNTGELFF. CDR3 coding DNA: TGTGCCAGCAGCTTCTCCGGGACGAACACCGGGGAGCTGTTTTTT.

The gene calls are TRBV7-8 and TRBJ1-6; a weak D match, TRBD1 (5 bases). Deletions cut 5 bases from V and 7 bases from J, with 15 bases between. This CDR3 is 15 amino acids long. The germline CDR1 and CDR2 sequences are SGHVS and FQNEAQ. The CDR3 DNA reads TGTGCCAGCAGCGGAGCGGGGGGTCTCAATTCACCCCTCCACTTT. Translating it yields CASSGAGGLNSPLHF.

This chain uses TRBV4-2 with TRBJ2-1, with a weak D call TRBD2 (6 bases). Between the trimmed V and J ends, which lost 2 bases and 5 bases, there was a span of 13 bases. The CDR3 runs to 15 residues. Germline assignment: CDR1 LGHNA and CDR2 YNFKEQ. The DNA for the CDR3 is TGTGCCAGCAGCCAAATCAGCGGGCGGAACAATGAGCAGTTCTTC. It specifies CASSQISGRNNEQFF.

V is TRBV2 and J is TRBJ1-5; the D is unclear. CDR3 length: 15 amino acids. Germline V CDR1 and CDR2: SNHLY, FYNNEI. Trimming shortened V by 5 bases and J by 0 bases, and 11 bases separated the two germline ends. In DNA form, the CDR3 reads TGTGCCAGCAGTCTGAGTATGTATAGCAATCAGCCCCAGCATTTT. Residues: CASSLSMYSNQPQHF.

The V and J genes are TRBV3-1 (or the pseudogene TRBV3-2) and TRBJ1-1; D not resolved. This CDR3 is built from 16 residues. Germline lookup yields CDR1 LGHDT and CDR2 YNNKEL (reference sequence). The ends were cut back, 1 base at V and 0 bases at J, with 12 bases in the middle. The CDR3 DNA reads as TGTGCCAGCAGCCAAGGGGCTAACAATTTGAACACTGAAGCTTTCTTT. Its translation: CASSQGANNLNTEAFF.

This rearrangement joins TRBV30 to TRBJ2-1; TRBD2 agrees at 11 bases. In germline, CDR1 is GTSNPN, CDR2 SVGIG (reference sequence). V lost 2 bases, J lost 3 bases, and 6 bases stayed unmatched. The CDR3 consists of 16 residues. CDR3 residues: CAWSIRLAGSYNEQFF. CDR3 nucleotides: TGTGCCTGGAGTATCCGACTAGCGGGAAGCTACAATGAGCAGTTCTTC.

The chain couples TRBV7-2 to TRBJ1-1, with a tentative D call TRBD1 (6 bases). Germline V gives CDR1 SGHTA, CDR2 FQGNSA. V gave up 4 bases and J gave up 0 bases, with 12 bases separating them. The CDR3 consists of 15 residues. The CDR3 nucleotides read TGTGCCAGCAGCTCTTCGGCAGGGGTGAACACTGAAGCTTTCTTT. Its translation is CASSSSAGVNTEAFF.

A single count supports this clone. The chain employs TRBV27 and TRBJ2-1; the match to TRBD2 covers 13 bases. CDR1 and CDR2 from the germline V gene are MNHEY and SMNVEV (reference sequence). V shed 6 bases and J 9 bases; nucleotides not matched to a gene: 11. The CDR3 contains 16 residues. The CDR3 bases are TGTGCCAGCAGAACACGGGGACTAGCGGGAAAGCTTGAGCAGTTCTTC. As protein: CASRTRGLAGKLEQFF.

The rearrangement links TRBV30 to TRBJ1-1; no clear D gene. The CDR3 extends over 14 amino acids. With 2 bases removed from V and 10 bases from J, the gap between germline ends came to 20 bases. In germline, CDR1 is GTSNPN, CDR2 SVGIG (reference sequence). Here the CDR3 DNA reads TGTGCCTGGAGTTTTAGTCGGGTCGCCATGTCAGCTTTCTTT. This codes for CAWSFSRVAMSAFF.

J is TRBJ2-3 and V is TRBV5-1; D unresolved. Looked up from germline, CDR1 is SGHRS and CDR2 is YFSETQ. The V end lost 1 base, the J end lost 0 bases, and 9 bases lay between the germline ends. The CDR3 is made up of 15 amino acids. The DNA for the CDR3 is TGCGCCAGCAGCTTGTCCGGTCATAGCACAGATACGCAGTATTTT. Residues: CASSLSGHSTDTQYF. The complete variable domain, with remaining parts taken from reference TRBV5-1 and TRBJ2-3, reads KAGVTQTPRYLIKTRGQQVTLSCSPISGHRSVSWYQQTPGQGLQFLFEYFSETQRNKGNFPGRFSGRQFSNSRSEMNVSTLELGDSALYLCASSLSGHSTDTQYFGPGTRLTVL.

The CDR3 sequence: CASSSKPGQEYNEQFF. For the CDR3, the DNA is TGCGCCAGCAGCTCCAAACCGGGACAGGAATACAATGAGCAGTTCTTC. This chain links TRBV5-1 with TRBJ2-1; TRBD1 matches 8 bases. Germline V gene data show CDR1 as SGHRS and CDR2 as YFSETQ. The CDR3 totals 16 residues. After removal of 3 bases from V and 4 bases from J, the junction contained 9 bases not matched to a gene.

The chain employs TRBV18 and TRBJ1-1; possible D gene TRBD1, 5 bases. Looked up from germline, CDR1 is KGHSH and CDR2 is LQKENI. The CDR3 spans 13 residues. The germline V and J ends were trimmed by 4 bases and 4 bases, with 10 bases remaining between them. The CDR3 loop is CASSLVGGTEAFF. DNA for the CDR3: TGTGCCAGCTCACTTGTCGGGGGCACTGAAGCTTTCTTT. The complete variable domain, with remaining parts taken from reference TRBV18 and TRBJ1-1, reads NAGVMQNPRHLVRRRGQEARLRCSPMKGHSHVYWYRQLPEEGLKFMVYLQKENIIDESGMPKERFSAEFPKEGPSILRIQQVVRGDSAAYFCASSLVGGTEAFFGQGTRLTVV.

This chain links TRBV11-2 with TRBJ1-1; D might be TRBD1 (6 bases). This CDR3 has 13 residues. Germline CDR1 is SGHAT and CDR2 is FQNNGV. V was pared by 5 bases and J by 4 bases, with 11 bases between. CDR3 nucleotide sequence: TGTGCCAGCAGCCTAGCCAGGGGCACTGAAGCTTTCTTT. Translating gives CASSLARGTEAFF.

This rearrangement joins TRBV30 to TRBJ2-7; a weak D match, TRBD2 (6 bases). CDR3 length: 13 amino acids. V dropped 0 bases and J dropped 6 bases, with 12 bases sitting between them. Germline V CDR1 and CDR2: GTSNPN, SVGIG (reference sequence). CDR3 bases: TGTGCCTGGAGTGTACGACTAGTTTCCGAGCAGTACGTC. Its translation is CAWSVRLVSEQYV.

The chain employs TRBV24-1 and TRBJ2-2, with 8 bases matching TRBD2. This CDR3 contains 15 residues. V shed 4 bases and J 5 bases; nucleotides not matched to a gene: 5. CDR1 and CDR2 from the germline V gene are KGHDR and SFDVKD. The CDR3 DNA sequence: TGTGCCACCAGTGAGGCGACTAGCGTAACCGGGGAGCTGTTTTTT. Its protein product is CATSEATSVTGELFF.

The chain carries TRBV24-1 and TRBJ2-3; D perhaps matches TRBD1 (6 bases). The germline CDR1 and CDR2 sequences are KGHDR and SFDVKD. The CDR3 sequence is 15 residues long. Trimming took off 4 bases at V and 4 bases at J, with 14 bases between the two ends. CDR3 in amino acids: CATSDPHRESDTQYF. The CDR3 region has the DNA TGTGCCACCAGTGACCCGCACAGGGAATCAGATACGCAGTATTTT.